Listed below are T cell receptor beta chains from one sample, sequenced in a study of OX40 agonist ivuxolimab in advanced cancers. Repertoires were generated with immunoSEQ multiplex PCR, while TCRdb's copy carries only in-frame clones and drops some. The sample consists of 45,000 to 65,000 clones, about 85% of them appearing once. The specimen comprised CD4+ or CD8+ T cells sorted from blood, sampled in a trial of the OX40 agonist ivuxolimab. These receptors came from an adult with an advanced solid tumor such as melanoma, head and neck, liver or kidney cancer. Each CDR3 is given with its conserved first and last residue. Fields, in order: D gene, V gene, clone size, J gene, CDR3 DNA, CDR3 protein. D genes are given only for firm matches. Clone size appears in some rows only: once, few, many, or a class for an expanded clone.

D gene: .; V gene: TRBV6-5; clone size: .; J gene: TRBJ2-1; CDR3 DNA: TGTGCCAGCAGTCCATCCTACAATGAGCAGTTCTTC; CDR3 protein: CASSPSYNEQFF
D gene: .; V gene: TRBV4-3; clone size: .; J gene: TRBJ2-1; CDR3 DNA: TGCGCCAGCAGCCAAGATTCGGTTCCCCGGGGCAATGAGCAGTTCTTC; CDR3 protein: CASSQDSVPRGNEQFF
D gene: TRBD2; V gene: TRBV9; clone size: .; J gene: TRBJ2-3; CDR3 DNA: TGTGCCAGCAGTGCGGGACTAGAGGCAGATACGCAGTATTTT; CDR3 protein: CASSAGLEADTQYF
D gene: .; V gene: TRBV4-1; clone size: .; J gene: TRBJ1-1; CDR3 DNA: TGCGCCAGCAGCCAAGGGCTAGGGGGGGATAGCACTGAAGCTTTCTTT; CDR3 protein: CASSQGLGGDSTEAFF
D gene: .; V gene: TRBV2; clone size: .; J gene: TRBJ2-2; CDR3 DNA: TGTGCCAGCTGCCCACCGAACACCGGGGAGCTGTTTTTT; CDR3 protein: CASCPPNTGELFF
D gene: .; V gene: TRBV19; clone size: .; J gene: TRBJ2-1; CDR3 DNA: TGTGCCAGTACTGCTCGGGACGCTTACAATGAGCAGTTCTTC; CDR3 protein: CASTARDAYNEQFF
D gene: TRBD1; V gene: TRBV10-3; clone size: .; J gene: TRBJ1-2; CDR3 DNA: TGTGCCATCAGCCAAACAGGGGCCCAAACTGATGGCTACACCTTC; CDR3 protein: CAISQTGAQTDGYTF
D gene: .; V gene: TRBV11-1; clone size: .; J gene: TRBJ1-1; CDR3 DNA: TGTGCCAGCAGCCTCGACTCTTATGGGTCGCCTGAAGCTTTCTTT; CDR3 protein: CASSLDSYGSPEAFF
D gene: .; V gene: TRBV7-9; clone size: .; J gene: TRBJ2-7; CDR3 DNA: TGTGCCAGCAGCGGGGGGATGGCCTACGAGCAGTACTTC; CDR3 protein: CASSGGMAYEQYF
D gene: .; V gene: TRBV7-9; clone size: .; J gene: TRBJ1-2; CDR3 DNA: TGTGCCAGCAGACTACTCGACAGGATGATGGGCTACACCTTC; CDR3 protein: CASRLLDRMMGYTF
D gene: .; V gene: TRBV6-4; clone size: few; J gene: TRBJ2-3; CDR3 DNA: TGTGCCAGCAGTGAAGCGGGTGGCACAGATACGCAGTATTTT; CDR3 protein: CASSEAGGTDTQYF
D gene: .; V gene: TRBV4-1; clone size: .; J gene: TRBJ2-5; CDR3 DNA: TGCGCCAGCAGCCAAGAGGTGGGCCAGGGTGTGGGAAAGACCCAGTACTTC; CDR3 protein: CASSQEVGQGVGKTQYF
D gene: TRBD2; V gene: TRBV13; clone size: .; J gene: TRBJ2-1; CDR3 DNA: TGTGCCAGCAGCCCCCAACGGGATAGCGGGGGGACTAATGAGCAGTTCTTC; CDR3 protein: CASSPQRDSGGTNEQFF
D gene: TRBD1; V gene: TRBV19; clone size: once; J gene: TRBJ2-2; CDR3 DNA: TGTGCCAGTAGTATCTGGGGGACAGGGGTTGCCGGGGAGCTGTTTTTT; CDR3 protein: CASSIWGTGVAGELFF
D gene: TRBD1; V gene: TRBV27; clone size: .; J gene: TRBJ1-6; CDR3 DNA: TGTGCCAGCAGCCTAGGACAGGGCTATAATTCACCCCTCCACTTT; CDR3 protein: CASSLGQGYNSPLHF
D gene: .; V gene: TRBV9; clone size: .; J gene: TRBJ1-2; CDR3 DNA: TGTGCCAGCAGCCTCACAGGGCTGAGGAACTATGGCTACACCTTC; CDR3 protein: CASSLTGLRNYGYTF
D gene: .; V gene: TRBV28; clone size: .; J gene: TRBJ1-5; CDR3 DNA: TGTGCCAGCAGTTTAAGGTCTGGGGGCAATCAGCCCCAGCATTTT; CDR3 protein: CASSLRSGGNQPQHF
D gene: TRBD2; V gene: TRBV10-2; clone size: .; J gene: TRBJ2-3; CDR3 DNA: TGCGCCAGCAGTGAACTAACGGGGGGGAACACAGATACGCAGTATTTT; CDR3 protein: CASSELTGGNTDTQYF
D gene: .; V gene: TRBV7-9; clone size: .; J gene: TRBJ1-1; CDR3 DNA: TGTGCCAGCAGCTTATTGATCTGGGACACTTTCGAAGCTTTCTTT; CDR3 protein: CASSLLIWDTFEAFF
D gene: .; V gene: TRBV2; clone size: .; J gene: TRBJ2-7; CDR3 DNA: TGTGCCAGCAGGACGGAGGGCGGTAGCTACGAGCAGTACTTC; CDR3 protein: CASRTEGGSYEQYF
D gene: .; V gene: TRBV12-5; clone size: once; J gene: TRBJ2-7; CDR3 DNA: TGTGCTAGTGGTCACAGCGCCTACGAGCAGTACTTC; CDR3 protein: CASGHSAYEQYF
D gene: .; V gene: TRBV13; clone size: .; J gene: TRBJ2-7; CDR3 DNA: TGTGCCAGCAGCTTAGGGCCGGGATCGTACGAGCAGTACTTC; CDR3 protein: CASSLGPGSYEQYF
D gene: .; V gene: TRBV15; clone size: .; J gene: TRBJ2-2; CDR3 DNA: TGTGCCACCAGCAGAGATGGGCCGTCTAACACCGGGGAGCTGTTTTTT; CDR3 protein: CATSRDGPSNTGELFF
D gene: TRBD1; V gene: TRBV4-1; clone size: .; J gene: TRBJ2-7; CDR3 DNA: TGCGCCAGCAGCCCTACAGGGGGCAGCTCCTACGAGCAGTACTTC; CDR3 protein: CASSPTGGSSYEQYF
D gene: .; V gene: TRBV9; clone size: .; J gene: TRBJ1-1; CDR3 DNA: TGTGCCAGCAGCGTAGGGGAACCGACAGCTTTCTTT; CDR3 protein: CASSVGEPTAFF
D gene: .; V gene: TRBV7-6; clone size: .; J gene: TRBJ2-7; CDR3 DNA: TGTGCCAGCAGCACCGGTCTCGACTACGAGCAGTACTTC; CDR3 protein: CASSTGLDYEQYF
D gene: TRBD1; V gene: TRBV4-1; clone size: .; J gene: TRBJ1-2; CDR3 DNA: TGCGCCAGCAGCCAGTCCATCACAGGGGGTGGCTACACCTTC; CDR3 protein: CASSQSITGGGYTF
D gene: TRBD1; V gene: TRBV15; clone size: .; J gene: TRBJ2-6; CDR3 DNA: TGTGCCACCAGCAGAGGGACAGGGGGCTTTGGGGCCAACGTCCTGACTTTC; CDR3 protein: CATSRGTGGFGANVLTF